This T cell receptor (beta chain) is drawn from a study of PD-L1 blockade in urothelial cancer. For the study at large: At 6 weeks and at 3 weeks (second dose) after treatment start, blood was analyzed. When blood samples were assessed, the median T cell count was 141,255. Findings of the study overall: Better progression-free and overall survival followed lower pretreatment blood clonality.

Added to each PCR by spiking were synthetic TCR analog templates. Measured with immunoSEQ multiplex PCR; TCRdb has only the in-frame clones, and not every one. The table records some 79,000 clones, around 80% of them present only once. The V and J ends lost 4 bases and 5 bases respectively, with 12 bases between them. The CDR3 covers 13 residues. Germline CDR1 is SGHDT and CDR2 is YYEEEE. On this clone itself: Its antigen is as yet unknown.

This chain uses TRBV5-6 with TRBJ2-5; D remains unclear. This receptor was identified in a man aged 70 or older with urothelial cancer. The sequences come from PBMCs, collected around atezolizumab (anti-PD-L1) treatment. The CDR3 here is CASSLGLFETQYF. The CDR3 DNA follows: TGTGCCAGCAGCCTCGGTCTATTTGAGACCCAGTACTTC.